This T cell receptor (beta chain) appears in the sequencing data of a study of blood T cell repertoires in COVID-19. Clinical history as reported by participants underpinned cohort assignment. Authors' analysis steps: The assay estimated nucleated cells by amplifying reference gene primers. The data were produced by immunoSEQ multiplex PCR, yet TCRdb's version contains in-frame clones alone and is incomplete. V, J and clone size are taken as reported in that table, and D and trimming were inferred from the DNA itself. Here the sample spans about 400,000 clones, about 86% being singletons. The CDR3 is 14 amino acids. The V end lost 6 bases, the J end lost 0 bases, and 8 bases lay between the germline ends. In germline, CDR1 is MNHEY, CDR2 SVGAGI.

The sequence came from a woman in her fifties or sixties who had recovered from COVID-19. Sequenced material: PBMCs or T cells enriched from blood (not recorded which). V usage is TRBV6-5 and J usage is TRBJ2-2; unclear D gene. As DNA, the CDR3 is TGTGCCAGCAGCCCAGGAACGAACACCGGGGAGCTGTTTTTT. Encoded protein: CASSPGTNTGELFF.